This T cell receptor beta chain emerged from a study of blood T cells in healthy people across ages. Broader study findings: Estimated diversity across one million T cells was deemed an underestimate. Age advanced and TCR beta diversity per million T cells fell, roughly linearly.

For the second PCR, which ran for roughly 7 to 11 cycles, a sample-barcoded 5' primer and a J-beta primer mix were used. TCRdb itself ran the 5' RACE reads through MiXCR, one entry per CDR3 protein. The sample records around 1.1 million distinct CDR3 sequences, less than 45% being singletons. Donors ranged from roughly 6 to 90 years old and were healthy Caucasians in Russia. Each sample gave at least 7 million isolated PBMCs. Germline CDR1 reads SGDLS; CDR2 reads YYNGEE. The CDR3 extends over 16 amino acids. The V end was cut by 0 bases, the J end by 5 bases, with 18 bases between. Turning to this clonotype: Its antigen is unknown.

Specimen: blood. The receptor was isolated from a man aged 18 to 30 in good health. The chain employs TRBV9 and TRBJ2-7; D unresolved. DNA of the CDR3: TGTGCCAGCAGCGTAGAGTGGTCAGGTCGAGTAGACGAGCAGTACTTC. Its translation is CASSVEWSGRVDEQYF.